A selection of T cell receptor beta chains follows, all from one sample in a study of PD-1 blockade in mismatch repair-deficient tumors. Method: immunoSEQ multiplex PCR; TCRdb's copy keeps in-frame clones and lacks some. There are 35,000 to 45,000 clones in the sample; approximately 85% occur only once, and about 4% lies in the top ten. Sequencing was performed on peripheral blood, taken approximately 1.5 years after starting pembrolizumab. These receptors were collected from an adult with mismatch repair-deficient cancer. Each CDR3 is given with its conserved first and last residue. A D gene is named only where the DNA matches it firmly.

D: .; V: TRBV5-6; J: TRBJ2-1; CDR3: CASSDLSEQFF; DNA: TGTGCCAGCAGCGACCTTAGTGAGCAGTTCTTC
D: TRBD1; V: TRBV15; J: TRBJ1-1; CDR3: CATSRGGQARNTEAFF; DNA: TGTGCCACCAGCAGAGGCGGACAGGCCAGAAACACTGAAGCTTTCTTT
D: TRBD2; V: TRBV29-1; J: TRBJ2-1; CDR3: CSVEASGSRVYNEQFF; DNA: TGCAGCGTTGAAGCTAGCGGGAGTCGAGTCTACAATGAGCAGTTCTTC
D: .; V: TRBV7-8; J: TRBJ2-1; CDR3: CASSRSELYNEQFF; DNA: TGTGCCAGCAGCCGAAGCGAGCTCTACAATGAGCAGTTCTTC
D: TRBD1; V: TRBV11-2; J: TRBJ1-4; CDR3: CASSSGQGEEKLFF; DNA: TGTGCCAGCAGCTCCGGACAGGGGGAAGAAAAACTGTTTTTT
D: .; V: TRBV5-6; J: TRBJ2-1; CDR3: CASSSDSGSYYNEQFF; DNA: TGTGCCAGCAGCTCAGACAGCGGAAGCTACTACAATGAGCAGTTCTTC
D: TRBD2; V: TRBV19; J: TRBJ2-7; CDR3: CASTPGGVEGSEQYF; DNA: TGTGCCAGTACCCCGGGGGGGGTCGAGGGAAGCGAGCAGTACTTC
D: TRBD2; V: TRBV9; J: TRBJ2-1; CDR3: CASSGTGTSGREQFF; DNA: TGTGCCAGCAGCGGTACCGGGACTAGCGGGCGCGAGCAGTTCTTC
D: .; V: TRBV7-2; J: TRBJ2-5; CDR3: CASSWSAGETQYF; DNA: TGTGCCAGCAGCTGGTCAGCGGGAGAGACCCAGTACTTC
D: TRBD1; V: TRBV27; J: TRBJ2-7; CDR3: CASSQRQGASYEQYF; DNA: TGTGCCAGCAGTCAACGACAGGGGGCTTCCTACGAGCAGTACTTC